Listed here are 28 T cell receptor beta chains from one sample, sequenced in a study of naive and memory T cell subsets. The beta constant-region primer was an equimolar mix of two oligonucleotides covering TRBC1 and TRBC2. TCRdb re-analysed the UMI-ligation and nested PCR reads in MiXCR, keeping a single row per CDR3 protein. This sample has approximately 85,000 distinct CDR3 sequences, with about 6.5% found just once. Sample: central memory CD4+ T cells from blood. All receptors derive from a human donor in good health.

This clonotype appeared many times. CDR3 DNA: TGTGCCAGCAGCCAAGTCTTTGGGGGCGAGCAGTACTTC. It codes for CASSQVFGGEQYF. The V and J genes are TRBV3-1 and TRBJ2-7; D tentatively fits TRBD1 or TRBD2 (5 bases each). Deletions cut 1 base from V and 6 bases from J, with 10 bases between. Germline CDR1 reads LGHDT; CDR2 reads YNNKEL (reference sequence). The CDR3 runs 13 residues.

This clonotype was seen repeatedly, ten times or more. The V call is TRBV5-6, the J call TRBJ2-3; D possibly corresponds to TRBD2 (7 bases). The V and J ends lost 0 bases and 1 base respectively, with 15 bases between them. This CDR3 is 17 amino acids long. Per the germline V gene, CDR1 is SGHDT and CDR2 is YYEEEE. CDR3 nucleotide sequence: TGTGCCAGCAGCTTGGTTTGGGGGGGCTCGGGCACAGATACGCAGTATTTT. Protein: CASSLVWGGSGTDTQYF.

Many counts were recorded for this clonotype. This chain joins TRBV2 and TRBJ1-2, with 9 bases that match TRBD1. After removal of 5 bases from V and 7 bases from J, the junction contained 5 bases not matched to a gene. The germline V gene encodes CDR1 SNHLY and CDR2 FYNNEI. The CDR3 sequence is 13 residues long. The DNA of the CDR3 is TGTGCCAGCAGTTACAGGGGGCAGTTTGGCTACACCTTC. This translates into CASSYRGQFGYTF.

This clonotype has a count of ten or more. This rearrangement joins TRBV28 to TRBJ1-5; weak D call: TRBD1 (5 bases). The CDR3 runs to 14 residues. The V and J ends lost 5 bases and 7 bases respectively, with 15 bases between them. The germline V gene has CDR1 MDHEN and CDR2 SYDVKM. The CDR3 DNA follows: TGTGCCAGCAGTCCCCGCTTGGGGGGGCAGCCCCAGCATTTT. It translates to CASSPRLGGQPQHF.

This clonotype has ten or more counts. V usage is TRBV5-1 and J usage is TRBJ2-3; 9 bases are a match to TRBD2. Looked up from germline, CDR1 is SGHRS and CDR2 is YFSETQ. This CDR3 spans 15 amino acids. With V trimmed by 6 bases and J by 3 bases, 8 bases remained unmatched. CDR3 sequence (DNA): TGCGCCAGCACGGTAGCGGGAGAGCGGACAGATACGCAGTATTTT. It specifies CASTVAGERTDTQYF.

This rearrangement joins TRBV4-3 to TRBJ1-2; D call uncertain. Looked up from germline, CDR1 is LGHNA and CDR2 is YSLEER. The CDR3 contains 16 residues. Trimming removed 0 bases from V and 0 bases from J, with 11 bases in between. CDR3 bases: TGCGCCAGCAGCCAAGATAGGAGTTTCACTAACTATGGCTACACCTTC. Translating gives CASSQDRSFTNYGYTF.

CDR3 nucleotides: TGTGCCAGCTCACCAATCCTAGCGGGAGTCTCTGGGGCCAACGTCCTGACTTTC. It codes for CASSPILAGVSGANVLTF. V is TRBV18 and J is TRBJ2-6; 10 positions agree with TRBD2. Germline-derived CDR1 and CDR2 are KGHSH and LQKENI. This CDR3 is 18 amino acids long. The V gene end was trimmed by 2 bases and the J gene end by 0 bases; junction bases not matched to a gene: 4.

This clonotype was counted ten times or more. The V call is TRBV18, the J call TRBJ1-6, with 9 bases fitting TRBD1. The CDR3 covers 18 residues. The ends lost 1 base at V and 7 bases at J; junction bases unmatched: 11. Germline assignment: CDR1 KGHSH and CDR2 LQKENI. CDR3 amino acids: CASSPRGPGQGMNSPLHF. In DNA, the CDR3 is TGTGCCAGCTCACCACGGGGACCCGGACAGGGGATGAATTCACCCCTCCACTTT.

This clonotype occurred many times. V gene TRBV28 combines with J gene TRBJ2-7; 8 nucleotides match TRBD2. The CDR3 consists of 16 residues. The V segment lost 4 bases and the J segment 0 bases; nucleotides outside the gene matches: 8. Germline lookup yields CDR1 MDHEN and CDR2 SYDVKM. CDR3 sequence reads: CASSSPQAGASYEQYF. CDR3 nucleotide sequence: TGTGCCAGCAGTTCACCACAAGCGGGGGCCTCCTACGAGCAGTACTTC.

This clonotype was counted at least ten times. J is TRBJ1-6 and V is TRBV20-1, with D maybe TRBD1 (6 bases). With 4 bases removed from V and 9 bases from J, the gap between germline ends came to 13 bases. CDR1 is DFQATT and CDR2 is SNEGSKA in the germline V gene (reference sequence). The CDR3 is 13 amino acids. DNA of the CDR3: TGCAGTGCTAAGACAGGAAAAGGTTCACCCCTCCACTTT. Amino acid sequence: CSAKTGKGSPLHF.

This clonotype has ten or more counts. The J gene is TRBJ1-5, the V gene TRBV28, with TRBD1 matching 8 bases. The germline V gene encodes CDR1 MDHEN and CDR2 SYDVKM. The CDR3 has 15 amino acids. Losses at the gene ends were 8 bases for V and 2 bases for J; bases not matched to a gene: 8. The CDR3 DNA reads as TGTGCCAGCGGAAGACAGGGGAGTGGCAATCAGCCCCAGCATTTT. Protein sequence: CASGRQGSGNQPQHF.

This clonotype was seen repeatedly, ten times or more. V usage is TRBV12-3 or TRBV12-4 and J usage is TRBJ1-1; D gene unclear. Trimming shortened V by 3 bases and J by 0 bases, and 11 bases separated the two germline ends. This CDR3 is built from 15 residues. This CDR3 is CASSLLNRLNTEAFF. As DNA, the CDR3 is TGTGCCAGCAGTTTGTTAAACAGACTGAACACTGAAGCTTTCTTT.

This clonotype has a count of ten or more. V usage is TRBV6-1 and J usage is TRBJ2-2; a weak D match, TRBD1 (5 bases). The CDR3 is 16 residues long. The V gene lost 2 bases and the J gene lost 1 base, with 11 bases spanning the gap. Germline values: CDR1 MNHNS, CDR2 SASEGT. The CDR3 sequence is CASSERPQGNTGELFF. CDR3 nucleotide sequence: TGTGCCAGCAGTGAACGTCCGCAGGGGAACACCGGGGAGCTGTTTTTT.

The CDR3 DNA follows: TGTGCCAGCAGCTCCCTAAGCACGAGGGGGGGTGGGGGTAGCGAGCAGTTCTTC. It is translated as CASSSLSTRGGGGSEQFF. The chain links TRBV7-3 to TRBJ2-1, with D maybe TRBD2 (7 bases). CDR1 is SGHTA and CDR2 is FQGTGA in the germline V gene. This CDR3 is 18 amino acids long. V lost 4 bases and J 10 bases, leaving 29 bases between the germline ends.

This clonotype was recorded at least ten times. The J gene is TRBJ2-1, the V gene TRBV4-2; D ambiguous. This CDR3 has 11 residues. V lost 3 bases to trimming and J lost 10 bases, with 7 bases between them. Germline assignment: CDR1 LGHNA and CDR2 YNFKEQ. CDR3 residues: CASSQAEEQFF. CDR3 bases: TGTGCCAGCAGCCAGGCGGAAGAGCAGTTCTTC.

The chain has TRBV7-2 and TRBJ2-7; 12 nucleotides match TRBD1. Trimming removed 2 bases from V and 6 bases from J; junction bases left unmatched: 8. Germline CDR1 reads SGHTA; CDR2 reads FQGNSA. CDR3 size: 16 residues. This chain's CDR3 is CASSLSGQGAPGEQYF. The CDR3 nucleotides are TGTGCCAGCAGCTTATCGGGACAGGGGGCCCCGGGCGAGCAGTACTTC.

This clonotype appeared many times. The chain employs TRBV12-3 or TRBV12-4 and TRBJ1-5; weak D call: TRBD1 (6 bases). V dropped 5 bases and J dropped 1 base, with 12 bases sitting between them. This CDR3 region has 15 residues. CDR3 sequence reads: CASSDTGASNQPQHF. CDR3 bases: TGTGCCAGCAGTGATACGGGGGCCAGCAATCAGCCCCAGCATTTT.

The rearrangement links TRBV28 to TRBJ1-2; D is undetermined. Between the trimmed V and J ends, which lost 2 bases and 4 bases, there was a span of 17 bases. CDR3 length: 16 residues. Germline CDR1 and CDR2: MDHEN and SYDVKM. CDR3 residues: CASSLSGIGPGYGYTF. As DNA, the CDR3 is TGTGCCAGCAGTTTAAGCGGGATAGGGCCGGGCTATGGCTACACCTTC.

This chain joins TRBV18 and TRBJ1-5; 10 positions agree with TRBD1. This CDR3 is 15 amino acids long. The V segment lost 6 bases and the J segment 6 bases; nucleotides outside the gene matches: 8. CDR1 and CDR2 from the germline V gene are KGHSH and LQKENI. The CDR3 loop is CASSLTGGAGQPQHF. CDR3 DNA: TGTGCCAGCTCGCTGACAGGGGGCGCGGGTCAGCCCCAGCATTTT.

The chain employs TRBV7-3 and TRBJ2-1, with D tentatively TRBD1 or TRBD2 (5 bases each). CDR1 SGHTA and CDR2 FQGTGA come from the germline V gene. The ends were cut back, 5 bases at V and 5 bases at J, with 19 bases in the middle. The CDR3 is 16 amino acids. The DNA of the CDR3 is TGTGCCAGCAGCAAAGAGGGGATCCTAGAACACAATGAGCAGTTCTTC. Amino acid sequence: CASSKEGILEHNEQFF. Combining the CDR3 with reference TRBV7-3 and TRBJ2-1 gives the whole variable domain GAGVSQTPSNKVTEKGKYVELRCDPISGHTALYWYRQSLGQGPEFLIYFQGTGAADDSGLPNDRFFAVRPEGSVSTLKIQRTERGDSAVYLCASSKEGILEHNEQFFGPGTRLTVL.

V is TRBV18 and J is TRBJ1-1, with D possibly being TRBD1 (6 bases). The CDR3 runs 15 residues. CDR1 is KGHSH and CDR2 is LQKENI in the germline V gene. Trimming pared 5 bases from V and 7 bases from J, leaving 20 bases between. Written as DNA, the CDR3 is TGTGCCAGCTCAGGTCAATCGGGGGGCGAGAGTGAAGCTTTCTTT. Its protein product is CASSGQSGGESEAFF. The variable domain in full, with the rest retrieved from reference TRBV18 and TRBJ1-1, is NAGVMQNPRHLVRRRGQEARLRCSPMKGHSHVYWYRQLPEEGLKFMVYLQKENIIDESGMPKERFSAEFPKEGPSILRIQQVVRGDSAAYFCASSGQSGGESEAFFGQGTRLTVV.

The CDR3 DNA reads TGTGCCAGCAGTGAATGGCCGTCGGTCAATCAGCCCCAGCATTTT. Translation gives CASSEWPSVNQPQHF. This sequence joins TRBV6-1 and TRBJ1-5, with D uncertain. Germline V CDR1 and CDR2: MNHNS, SASEGT. CDR3 length equals 15 residues. Trimming took off 2 bases at V and 3 bases at J, with 11 bases between the two ends.

J is TRBJ2-7 and V is TRBV5-4; 8 positions agree with TRBD1. The length of the CDR3 is 14 residues. CDR1 SGHNT and CDR2 YYREEE come from the germline V gene (reference sequence). Trimming took 0 bases from V and 6 from J; bases not matched to a gene: 5. The CDR3 protein is CASSLEQGEGEQYF. Written as DNA, the CDR3 is TGTGCCAGCAGCTTGGAACAGGGGGAAGGCGAGCAGTACTTC. Full variable domain (outside the CDR3, taken from reference TRBV5-4 and TRBJ2-7): ETGVTQSPTHLIKTRGQQVTLRCSSQSGHNTVSWYQQALGQGPQFIFQYYREEENGRGNFPPRFSGLQFPNYSSELNVNALELDDSALYLCASSLEQGEGEQYFGPGTRLTVT.

This clonotype was seen more than once but under ten times. V usage is TRBV3-1 and J usage is TRBJ1-5; D gene uncertain. The CDR3 runs 16 residues. Trimming stripped 4 bases from V and 1 base from J, with 14 bases between. Germline-derived CDR1 and CDR2 are LGHDT and YNNKEL (reference sequence). CDR3: CASSPYGRGSNQPQHF. CDR3 DNA: TGTGCCAGCAGCCCCTATGGTCGGGGAAGCAATCAGCCCCAGCATTTT. The complete variable domain, with remaining parts taken from reference TRBV3-1 and TRBJ1-5, reads DTAVSQTPKYLVTQMGNDKSIKCEQNLGHDTMYWYKQDSKKFLKIMFSYNNKELIINETVPNRFSPKSPDKAHLNLHINSLELGDSAVYFCASSPYGRGSNQPQHFGDGTRLSIL.

This clonotype was detected a few times. V is TRBV12-3 or TRBV12-4 and J is TRBJ2-6; D gene unclear. This CDR3 region has 14 residues. The V gene lost 1 base and the J gene lost 2 bases, with 3 bases spanning the gap. This CDR3 reads CASSLGAGANVLTF. The CDR3 region has the DNA TGTGCCAGCAGTTTAGGAGCTGGGGCCAACGTCCTGACTTTC.

This clonotype has at least ten counts. This chain connects TRBV6-2 or TRBV6-3 to TRBJ1-6; TRBD1 might be the D (6 bases). V dropped 5 bases and J dropped 10 bases, with 15 bases sitting between them. Germline V gene lookup returns CDR1 MNHEY and CDR2 SVGEGT. The CDR3 sequence is 14 residues long. The CDR3 nucleotides are TGTGCCAGCAGTCCCGCAGGGGAGAGGTCACCCCTCCACTTT. Residues: CASSPAGERSPLHF.

This clonotype was picked up many times. This chain joins TRBV12-3 or TRBV12-4 and TRBJ1-1, with D uncertain. V gave up 6 bases and J gave up 11 bases, with 13 bases separating them. The length of the CDR3 is 11 residues. The CDR3 spells CASSPTMNAFF. The CDR3 DNA follows: TGTGCCAGCAGCCCTACAATGAACGCTTTCTTT.

About this clonotype itself: A read error may be the cause here, since a much bigger clone is one base away. This chain links TRBV28 with TRBJ1-5; TRBD1 is a possible D gene (6 bases). Deletions cut 10 bases from V and 3 bases from J, with 19 bases between. Germline CDR1 MDHEN, CDR2 SYDVKM. The CDR3 sequence is 15 residues long. Here the CDR3 DNA reads TGTGCCACCAAGATAAACAGGGCTCTCAATCAGCCCCAGCATTTT. Protein: CATKINRALNQPQHF.